Below, 32 T cell receptor beta chains from the same sample are listed, as sequenced in a study of T cells in Graves' hyperthyroidism and ophthalmopathy. Amplification targeted TCR beta CDR3 regions from RNA transcripts. HTBI primers were the set used in a first-round RT-PCR of the TCR CDR3. Each CDR3 protein is one row after TCRdb ran MiXCR on the multiplex PCR reads. The sample contains about 600,000 distinct CDR3 sequences, 16% of which appear only once. The source material was blood. The receptor source for this set is a woman aged 40 to 50 with Graves' ophthalmopathy.

This clonotype was seen a few times. The rearrangement links TRBV28 to TRBJ1-5; TRBD1 might be the D (5 bases). V was trimmed by 10 bases and J by 4 bases, leaving 14 bases between them. The CDR3 contains 13 residues. Germline CDR1 and CDR2: MDHEN and SYDVKM. CDR3 coding DNA: TGTGCCACCGCAGGGTCCCCTAATCAGCCCCAGCATTTT. Translating gives CATAGSPNQPQHF. Full variable domain (missing parts from reference TRBV28 and TRBJ1-5): DVKVTQSSRYLVKRTGEKVFLECVQDMDHENMFWYRQDPGLGLRLIYFSYDVKMKEKGDIPEGYSVSREKKERFSLILESASTNQTSMYLCATAGSPNQPQHFGDGTRLSIL.

This clonotype was counted only a few times. V is TRBV7-9 and J is TRBJ1-4; no firm D call. The germline CDR1 and CDR2 sequences are SEHNR and FQNEAQ (reference sequence). This CDR3 spans 13 amino acids. V lost 10 bases to trimming and J lost 6 bases, with 15 bases between them. The CDR3 DNA follows: TGTGCCACCGCGGGTGTGGTGGATGAAAAACTGTTTTTT. Translating gives CATAGVVDEKLFF.

The chain links TRBV7-2 to TRBJ2-7; D perhaps matches TRBD1 (6 bases). The CDR3 is 14 residues long. The V and J ends lost 3 bases and 6 bases respectively, with 15 bases between them. CDR1 is SGHTA, CDR2 FQGNSA, per germline. As DNA, the CDR3 is TGTGCCAGCAGCTTCGACAGGAGGATGCGCGAGCAGTACTTC. Translation: CASSFDRRMREQYF.

V usage is TRBV6-1 and J usage is TRBJ2-3; TRBD2 aligns across 9 bases. J lost 4 bases, V lost 5 bases, and 10 bases had no gene match. In germline, CDR1 is MNHNS, CDR2 SASEGT. CDR3 length: 16 amino acids. The CDR3 bases are TGTGCCAGCAGTCCGACTAGCGGAGGGAGCGCAGATACGCAGTATTTT. Amino acid sequence: CASSPTSGGSADTQYF.

This clonotype was seen repeatedly, ten times or more. J is TRBJ2-1 and V is TRBV28, with 9 positions matching TRBD2. This CDR3 has 17 amino acids. With V trimmed by 1 base and J by 7 bases, 11 bases remained unmatched. The germline gives CDR1 MDHEN, CDR2 SYDVKM. CDR3 residues: CASSLSSGMAVGNEQFF. CDR3 nucleotide sequence: TGTGCCAGCAGTTTATCTAGCGGGATGGCTGTGGGGAATGAGCAGTTCTTC. The full variable domain, in which reference TRBV28 and TRBJ2-1 provide the parts outside the CDR3, is DVKVTQSSRYLVKRTGEKVFLECVQDMDHENMFWYRQDPGLGLRLIYFSYDVKMKEKGDIPEGYSVSREKKERFSLILESASTNQTSMYLCASSLSSGMAVGNEQFFGPGTRLTVL.

This clonotype appeared many times. The chain uses TRBV2 and TRBJ1-5; 11 positions match TRBD1. The CDR3 covers 16 residues. The V segment lost 7 bases and the J segment 2 bases; nucleotides outside the gene matches: 7. Per the germline V gene, CDR1 is SNHLY and CDR2 is FYNNEI. The CDR3 here is CASKGQGVVGNQPQHF. In DNA form, the CDR3 reads TGTGCCAGCAAGGGACAGGGGGTAGTTGGCAATCAGCCCCAGCATTTT.

The CDR3 DNA sequence: TGTGCCAGCACCCTGACTGTCACCGGGGAGCTGTTTTTT. Translated, it gives CASTLTVTGELFF. J is TRBJ2-2 and V is TRBV11-2; no clear D. The CDR3 loop spans 13 amino acids. Germline lookup yields CDR1 SGHAT and CDR2 FQNNGV. V gave up 7 bases and J gave up 4 bases, with 10 bases separating them.

At least ten counts were recorded for this clonotype. The rearrangement links TRBV30 to TRBJ1-1, with D uncertain. From germline, CDR1 is GTSNPN and CDR2 SVGIG (reference sequence). The germline V and J ends were trimmed by 3 bases and 6 bases, with 8 bases remaining between them. The CDR3 length is 11 residues. CDR3 sequence (DNA): TGTGCCTGGAGCGCGAGGGCTGAAGCTTTCTTT. Translation gives CAWSARAEAFF.

The V call is TRBV5-1, the J call TRBJ2-2; D is undetermined. The CDR3 totals 14 residues. The V end lost 4 bases, the J end lost 6 bases, and 13 bases lay between the germline ends. The germline CDR1 and CDR2 sequences are SGHRS and YFSETQ. The CDR3 DNA is TGCGCCAGCAGCCCACTTCGGGCCTCCGGGGAGCTGTTTTTT. Its translation: CASSPLRASGELFF. The variable domain in full, completed from reference TRBV5-1 and TRBJ2-2, reads KAGVTQTPRYLIKTRGQQVTLSCSPISGHRSVSWYQQTPGQGLQFLFEYFSETQRNKGNFPGRFSGRQFSNSRSEMNVSTLELGDSALYLCASSPLRASGELFFGEGSRLTVL.

V and J are TRBV14 and TRBJ2-2; perhaps D is TRBD1 or TRBD2 (5 bases each). Germline loops: CDR1 SGHDN, CDR2 FVKESK. The ends were cut back, 4 bases at V and 5 bases at J, with 17 bases in the middle. The CDR3 is made up of 16 amino acids. CDR3 residues: CASSPRAGTGTGELFF. The DNA of the CDR3 is TGTGCCAGCAGCCCGAGGGCAGGGACCGGGACCGGGGAGCTGTTTTTT.

At least ten counts were recorded for this clonotype. V gene TRBV11-2 combines with J gene TRBJ2-3; D gene unclear. Germline V lookup: CDR1 SGHAT, CDR2 FQNNGV. Trimming pared 2 bases from V and 0 bases from J, leaving 9 bases between. This CDR3 has 15 amino acids. CDR3 sequence: CASSLLRLSTDTQYF. The CDR3 DNA reads as TGTGCCAGCAGCTTACTCAGACTCAGCACAGATACGCAGTATTTT.

This clonotype appeared a few times. This chain connects TRBV30 to TRBJ2-2; TRBD2 is a possible D gene (5 bases). The CDR3 extends over 14 amino acids. V gave up 1 base and J gave up 5 bases, with 11 bases separating them. Germline V gene sequence: CDR1 GTSNPN, CDR2 SVGIG (reference sequence). In nucleotides, the CDR3 is TGTGCCTGGAGTGGAGCGGTCGCTACCGGGGAGCTGTTTTTT. Residues: CAWSGAVATGELFF. The complete variable domain, with remaining parts taken from reference TRBV30 and TRBJ2-2, reads SQTIHQWPATLVQPVGSPLSLECTVEGTSNPNLYWYRQAAGRGLQLLFYSVGIGQISSEVPQNLSASRPQDRQFILSSKKLLLSDSGFYLCAWSGAVATGELFFGEGSRLTVL.

The sample holds a few counts of this clonotype. Here the CDR3 DNA reads TGTGCCAGCAGCTCCTTATCCGACCAGGGCCCGGGAGGCTACACCTTC. It specifies CASSSLSDQGPGGYTF. This chain connects TRBV7-9 to TRBJ1-2; D is possibly TRBD1 (5 bases). V dropped 4 bases and J dropped 8 bases, with 23 bases sitting between them. Germline values: CDR1 SEHNR, CDR2 FQNEAQ (reference sequence). This CDR3 is built from 16 residues.

This clonotype has a count of ten or more. The CDR3 region has the DNA TGTGCCACCAGCAGAGATGAGGCAGGGGCGAGGGGCTACACCTTC. Its protein product is CATSRDEAGARGYTF. This sequence joins TRBV15 and TRBJ1-2; TRBD1 is a possible D gene (6 bases). Germline CDR1 and CDR2: LNHNV and YYDKDF (reference sequence). The CDR3 sequence is 15 residues long. Trimming shortened V by 0 bases and J by 8 bases, and 16 bases separated the two germline ends.

The chain uses TRBV2 and TRBJ2-4; the D is unclear. The CDR3 covers 14 residues. Trimming left V 8 bases short and J 4 bases short, with 15 bases between. Germline V gene lookup returns CDR1 SNHLY and CDR2 FYNNEI. CDR3 sequence reads: CASPGETVKNIQYF. DNA of the CDR3: TGTGCCAGCCCCGGCGAGACCGTGAAAAACATTCAGTACTTC.

In its sample, this clonotype was seen a few times. The rearrangement uses TRBV5-1 and TRBJ2-2; D uncertain. This CDR3 is 17 amino acids long. Germline assignment: CDR1 SGHRS and CDR2 YFSETQ. Trimming pared 0 bases from V and 5 bases from J, leaving 17 bases between. The CDR3 loop reads CASSLEPRGGGTGELFF. In DNA, the CDR3 is TGCGCCAGCAGCTTGGAGCCTAGAGGCGGTGGAACCGGGGAGCTGTTTTTT.

This clonotype was recorded many times. V is TRBV30 and J is TRBJ2-3; possible D gene TRBD2, 5 bases. Trimming removed 4 bases from V and 1 base from J, with 15 bases in between. Germline CDR1 and CDR2: GTSNPN and SVGIG (reference sequence). The CDR3 length is 15 residues. In DNA, the CDR3 is TGTGCCTGGACCTCGACTACCTCCCGCACAGATACGCAGTATTTT. Translated, it gives CAWTSTTSRTDTQYF.

This clonotype has only a few counts. The chain combines TRBV29-1 with TRBJ1-1; D gene ambiguous. CDR1 is SQVTM and CDR2 is ANQGSEA in the germline V gene. This CDR3 contains 11 residues. Trimming cost V 4 bases and J 4 bases, with 7 bases left between them. The CDR3 sequence: CSVVVVTEAFF. For the CDR3, the DNA is TGCAGCGTTGTAGTGGTCACTGAAGCTTTCTTT.

This chain uses TRBV6-1 with TRBJ2-2; weak D call: TRBD1 (6 bases). Per the germline V gene, CDR1 is MNHNS and CDR2 is SASEGT. The V end lost 8 bases, the J end lost 4 bases, and 11 bases lay between the germline ends. The CDR3 sequence is 13 residues long. The CDR3 region is CASGGRTTGELFF. CDR3 DNA: TGTGCCAGCGGGGGCAGGACCACCGGGGAGCTGTTTTTT.

The chain joins TRBV30 to TRBJ1-5, with 10 positions matching TRBD1. The germline V gene has CDR1 GTSNPN and CDR2 SVGIG (reference sequence). V was pared by 1 base and J by 5 bases, with 8 bases of the junction left unmatched. This CDR3 region has 16 residues. CDR3 residues: CAWSAPGTGVDQPQHF. DNA for the CDR3: TGTGCCTGGAGTGCCCCCGGGACAGGGGTTGATCAGCCCCAGCATTTT.

This clonotype was seen repeatedly, ten times or more. This chain's CDR3 is CAWSVPPAAQYF. For the CDR3, the DNA is TGTGCCTGGAGTGTCCCACCCGCGGCGCAGTATTTT. The rearrangement joins TRBV30 to TRBJ2-3; D is ambiguous. This CDR3 contains 12 residues. V was shortened by 0 bases and J by 10 bases, with 11 bases between the two germline ends. Germline V lookup: CDR1 GTSNPN, CDR2 SVGIG (reference sequence).

In its sample, this clonotype was seen a few times. J is TRBJ2-6 and V is TRBV20-1; no clear D. V gave up 4 bases and J gave up 2 bases, with 9 bases separating them. CDR3 length: 14 amino acids. CDR1 is DFQATT and CDR2 is SNEGSKA in the germline V gene (reference sequence). Written as DNA, the CDR3 is TGCAGTGCTATTATTACAACTGGGGCCAACGTCCTGACTTTC. Its translation: CSAIITTGANVLTF.

The chain combines TRBV24-1 with TRBJ2-5; the D is unclear. V lost 2 bases to trimming and J lost 1 base, with 7 bases between them. The germline V gene has CDR1 KGHDR and CDR2 SFDVKD. CDR3 length: 14 residues. CDR3 in DNA: TGTGCCACCAGTGATTCTTACCTCCAAGAGACCCAGTACTTC. Amino acids: CATSDSYLQETQYF.

In this sample, this clonotype turned up many times. This sequence joins TRBV20-1 and TRBJ2-5; D could derive from TRBD1 or TRBD2 (5 bases each). This CDR3 is 14 amino acids long. From germline, CDR1 is DFQATT and CDR2 SNEGSKA (reference sequence). Trimming took off 3 bases at V and 0 bases at J, with 11 bases between the two ends. Written as DNA, the CDR3 is TGCAGTGCTAGGATCGGGACGGACCAAGAGACCCAGTACTTC. Residues: CSARIGTDQETQYF.

This clonotype was detected only a few times. This sequence joins TRBV11-1 and TRBJ1-1, with 9 nucleotides matching TRBD1. CDR1 is SGHAT and CDR2 is FQDESV in the germline V gene (reference sequence). This CDR3 has 16 amino acids. Trimming took 5 bases from V and 2 from J; bases not matched to a gene: 9. The CDR3: CASSPQTGGINTEAFF. The CDR3 DNA is TGTGCCAGCAGCCCTCAGACAGGGGGGATAAACACTGAAGCTTTCTTT.

In this sample, this clonotype turned up many times. The gene calls are TRBV3-1 and TRBJ1-2; D may be TRBD1 (6 bases). Trimming shortened V by 0 bases and J by 4 bases, and 12 bases separated the two germline ends. This CDR3 spans 15 amino acids. CDR1 and CDR2 from the germline V gene are LGHDT and YNNKEL (reference sequence). In nucleotides, the CDR3 is TGTGCCAGCAGCCAAGACGTACAGGGAGTCTATGGCTACACCTTC. Translating it yields CASSQDVQGVYGYTF.

This clonotype was seen only a few times. This rearrangement joins TRBV10-3 to TRBJ2-5; the D gene is possibly TRBD1 (5 bases). Germline V lookup: CDR1 ENHRY, CDR2 SYGVKD. The length of the CDR3 is 13 residues. Trimming removed 10 bases from V and 2 bases from J, with 14 bases in between. CDR3 DNA: TGTGCCACCGCGTATGACAGACAAGAGACCCAGTACTTC. Translated, it gives CATAYDRQETQYF.

This clonotype was counted at least ten times. The chain has TRBV4-1 and TRBJ2-3, with D perhaps TRBD2 (6 bases). The CDR3 consists of 14 residues. Trimming removed 3 bases at V and 5 bases at J, with 12 bases between. Germline lookup yields CDR1 MGHRA and CDR2 YSYEKL. The DNA for the CDR3 is TGCGCCAGCAGCCATGTAAAGGGAGGAGATACGCAGTATTTT. This sequence encodes CASSHVKGGDTQYF.

This clonotype has ten or more counts. The chain recombines TRBV11-2 with TRBJ2-7, with D perhaps matching TRBD1 (5 bases). Germline V gives CDR1 SGHAT, CDR2 FQNNGV. Trimming cost V 5 bases and J 2 bases, with 13 bases left between them. The CDR3 is 14 residues long. In nucleotides, the CDR3 is TGTGCCAGCAGCGTTGGACACCTCACCTACGAGCAGTACTTC. Protein: CASSVGHLTYEQYF.

This chain joins TRBV5-1 and TRBJ2-1; D may correspond to TRBD1 or TRBD2 (5 bases each). Germline CDR1 SGHRS, CDR2 YFSETQ. The CDR3 spans 14 residues. The V end lost 0 bases, the J end lost 12 bases, and 16 bases lay between the germline ends. CDR3 sequence (DNA): TGCGCCAGCAGCTTGGGGTCGGACATGGAGGCGCAGTTCTTC. This encodes CASSLGSDMEAQFF.

This clonotype showed up many times. The J gene is TRBJ2-5, the V gene TRBV6-1; 10 bases fit TRBD2. Unmatched junction bases numbered 13, after V lost 8 bases and J lost 1 base. CDR1 and CDR2 (germline): MNHNS, SASEGT. This CDR3 has 17 amino acids. The CDR3 sequence is CASPLSSSGGIQETQYF. The CDR3, as DNA: TGTGCCAGCCCCCTCTCTTCTAGCGGGGGTATCCAAGAGACCCAGTACTTC.

The J gene is TRBJ2-1, the V gene TRBV7-9; 12 positions agree with TRBD2. Germline V gene lookup returns CDR1 SEHNR and CDR2 FQNEAQ (reference sequence). This CDR3 is built from 15 residues. Trimming removed 1 base from V and 8 bases from J; junction bases left unmatched: 3. CDR3 residues: CASSLVLAGGHEQFF. In DNA, the CDR3 is TGTGCCAGCAGCTTAGTACTAGCGGGAGGTCATGAGCAGTTCTTC.